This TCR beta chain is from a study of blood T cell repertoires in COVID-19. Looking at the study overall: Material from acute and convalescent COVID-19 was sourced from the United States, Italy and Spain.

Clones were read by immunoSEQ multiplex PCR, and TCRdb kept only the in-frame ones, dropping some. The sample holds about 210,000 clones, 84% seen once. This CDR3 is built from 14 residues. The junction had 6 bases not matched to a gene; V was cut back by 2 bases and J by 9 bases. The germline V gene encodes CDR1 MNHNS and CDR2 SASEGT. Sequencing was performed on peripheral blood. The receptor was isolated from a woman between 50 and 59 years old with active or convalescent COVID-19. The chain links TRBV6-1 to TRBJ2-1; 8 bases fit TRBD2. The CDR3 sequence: CASSEQAGEVEQFF. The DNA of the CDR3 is TGTGCCAGCAGTGAACAAGCGGGGGAAGTTGAGCAGTTCTTC.